These 20 T cell receptor beta chains share one sample of origin, sequenced in a study of T cells after yellow fever vaccination. TCRdb itself ran the 5' RACE reads through MiXCR, one entry per CDR3 protein. The sample has 500,000 to 650,000 distinct CDR3 sequences; 13% are singletons. The starting material was PBMCs, obtained on the day of the yellow fever booster vaccination. The receptors were gathered from a man aged 25-45 years who received the YFV17D yellow fever vaccine.

The chain has TRBV11-3 and TRBJ2-1, with 7 bases fitting TRBD2. Trimming at V came to 0 bases and at J to 8 bases, leaving 10 bases not matched to a gene. This CDR3 region has 16 residues. Germline V gene lookup returns CDR1 SGHNT and CDR2 YENEEA. CDR3 protein: CASSLEGLLHSDEQFF. The CDR3, as DNA: TGTGCCAGCAGCTTAGAGGGACTACTCCACTCGGATGAGCAGTTCTTC.

This clonotype has more than one count but fewer than ten. The rearrangement uses TRBV24-1 and TRBJ2-3; D call uncertain. V shed 3 bases and J shed 2 bases, with 11 bases lying between them. This CDR3 is built from 15 residues. Germline V lookup: CDR1 KGHDR, CDR2 SFDVKD. DNA for the CDR3: TGTGCCACCAGTGATGCGGCGTATGACACAGATACGCAGTATTTT. As protein: CATSDAAYDTDTQYF.

This clonotype was detected a few times. This CDR3 is CASTPEQGSPLHF. CDR3 in DNA: TGTGCCAGCACCCCGGAGCAGGGTTCACCCCTCCACTTT. This rearrangement joins TRBV12-3 or TRBV12-4 to TRBJ1-6; TRBD1 might be the D (5 bases). V lost 7 bases and J 9 bases, leaving 13 bases between the germline ends. The CDR3 loop spans 13 amino acids.

This clonotype has just a few counts. This sequence joins TRBV7-2 and TRBJ2-7; 9 bases are a match to TRBD2. Per the germline V gene, CDR1 is SGHTA and CDR2 is FQGNSA. Losses at the gene ends were 3 bases for V and 1 base for J; bases not matched to a gene: 7. The CDR3 is 16 amino acids. CDR3 DNA: TGTGCCAGCAGCTTGGCGGGGGGGTCGGGGTCCTACGAGCAGTACTTC. Its protein product is CASSLAGGSGSYEQYF. Together with reference TRBV7-2 and TRBJ2-7, the CDR3 gives the full variable domain: GAGVSQSPSNKVTEKGKDVELRCDPISGHTALYWYRQSLGQGLEFLIYFQGNSAPDKSGLPSDRFSAERTGGSVSTLTIQRTQQEDSAVYLCASSLAGGSGSYEQYFGPGTRLTVT.

The V call is TRBV5-1, the J call TRBJ2-5; no firm D call. In germline, CDR1 is SGHRS, CDR2 YFSETQ. The CDR3 length is 13 residues. V lost 2 bases, J lost 0 bases, and 5 bases lay in between. The DNA for the CDR3 is TGCGCCAGCAGCTTACCAGACCAAGAGACCCAGTACTTC. Translating gives CASSLPDQETQYF.

This clonotype was seen a handful of times. CDR3 in amino acids: CASSFASRGSGEAFF. For the CDR3, the DNA is TGTGCCAGCAGTTTCGCGTCCAGGGGGTCGGGGGAAGCTTTCTTT. The chain carries TRBV27 and TRBJ1-1; 7 bases are shared with TRBD1. Trimming removed 3 bases from V and 8 bases from J; junction bases left unmatched: 12. The CDR3 has 15 amino acids. CDR1 and CDR2 (germline): MNHEY, SMNVEV (reference sequence).

This chain links TRBV25-1 with TRBJ2-3; 9 positions agree with TRBD2. Germline loops: CDR1 MGHDK, CDR2 SYGVNS. V shed 6 bases and J 0 bases; nucleotides not matched to a gene: 10. The CDR3 consists of 17 residues. DNA of the CDR3: TGTGCCAGCAGCCACCCTCAAACTAGCGGGAGCACAGATACGCAGTATTTT. It is translated as CASSHPQTSGSTDTQYF.

This clonotype has just a few counts. The gene calls are TRBV30 and TRBJ2-3; TRBD2 matches 13 bases. Germline V CDR1 and CDR2: GTSNPN, SVGIG (reference sequence). The ends lost 4 bases at V and 5 bases at J; junction bases unmatched: 9. This CDR3 is built from 16 residues. CDR3 nucleotide sequence: TGTGCCTGGAACCGAGGACTAGCGGGAGAGATAGATACGCAGTATTTT. Translation gives CAWNRGLAGEIDTQYF.

In this sample, this clonotype turned up a few times. The V and J genes are TRBV5-1 and TRBJ2-7, with 7 bases fitting TRBD1. Germline values: CDR1 SGHRS, CDR2 YFSETQ. Losses at the gene ends were 0 bases for V and 6 bases for J; bases not matched to a gene: 6. This CDR3 is 14 amino acids long. CDR3 DNA sequence: TGCGCCAGCAGCTTGGGACAGGGAATTATCGAGCAGTACTTC. Amino acids: CASSLGQGIIEQYF.

This clonotype was seen more than once but under ten times. V usage is TRBV7-9 and J usage is TRBJ2-1; either TRBD1 or TRBD2 may fit D (5 bases each). This CDR3 spans 15 amino acids. V was clipped by 5 bases and J by 3 bases, with 14 bases between them. Looked up from germline, CDR1 is SEHNR and CDR2 is FQNEAQ (reference sequence). This CDR3 is CASSPPRDGYNEQFF. The CDR3 DNA follows: TGTGCCAGCAGCCCCCCTCGGGACGGCTACAATGAGCAGTTCTTC.

The gene calls are TRBV12-3 or TRBV12-4 and TRBJ2-3; TRBD1 agrees at 7 bases. With 4 bases clipped from V and 5 bases from J, the junction kept 6 bases outside the gene matches. This CDR3 has 14 amino acids. This chain's CDR3 is CASSWGQNIDTQYF. In DNA, the CDR3 is TGTGCCAGCAGTTGGGGACAGAACATAGATACGCAGTATTTT.

This clonotype was seen a few times. The chain recombines TRBV2 with TRBJ2-7; D may be TRBD2 (5 bases). Trimming pared 5 bases from V and 1 base from J, leaving 9 bases between. Germline V gives CDR1 SNHLY, CDR2 FYNNEI. The length of the CDR3 is 13 residues. CDR3 bases: TGTGCCAGCAGTTGGACTGTGTCCTACGAGCAGTACTTC. Its translation is CASSWTVSYEQYF.

The V gene is TRBV6-2 or TRBV6-3, the J gene TRBJ2-1, with 10 bases identical to TRBD2. From germline, CDR1 is MNHEY and CDR2 SVGEGT. The CDR3 extends over 16 amino acids. V shed 5 bases, J shed 6 bases, and the junction held 10 bases outside the gene matches. CDR3: CASSRPGSGRGNEQFF. The CDR3, as DNA: TGTGCCAGCAGTCGGCCCGGGAGCGGGAGGGGCAATGAGCAGTTCTTC.

This chain uses TRBV6-2 or TRBV6-3 with TRBJ2-5, with 10 bases that match TRBD2. With V trimmed by 5 bases and J by 2 bases, 5 bases remained unmatched. The germline V gene has CDR1 MNHEY and CDR2 SVGEGT. CDR3 size: 15 residues. The CDR3 region has the DNA TGTGCCAGCAGTATGGGACTAGCGAATCAAGAGACCCAGTACTTC. Encoded protein: CASSMGLANQETQYF.

This clonotype has a count of ten or more. The CDR3 spells CSAPDRDSKREIYEQYF. As DNA, the CDR3 is TGCAGTGCTCCGGACCGAGACAGTAAGCGGGAAATCTACGAGCAGTACTTC. This chain links TRBV20-1 with TRBJ2-7, with TRBD2 matching 7 bases. CDR1 DFQATT and CDR2 SNEGSKA come from the germline V gene (reference sequence). The CDR3 sequence is 17 residues long. After removal of 5 bases from V and 3 bases from J, the junction contained 19 bases not matched to a gene.

This clonotype appeared many times. The chain carries TRBV4-3 and TRBJ2-1, with 11 positions matching TRBD2. Germline lookup yields CDR1 LGHNA and CDR2 YSLEER. V dropped 3 bases and J dropped 9; count of bases not matched to a gene: 7. The CDR3 is 15 residues long. Written as DNA, the CDR3 is TGCGCCAGCAGCCAGCGACTAGCGGGGTTAGTTGAGCAGTTCTTC. Translation: CASSQRLAGLVEQFF.

The J gene is TRBJ2-5, the V gene TRBV3-1, with D perhaps matching TRBD2 (5 bases). The CDR3 is 13 residues long. The V end lost 7 bases, the J end lost 2 bases, and 11 bases lay between the germline ends. Germline assignment: CDR1 LGHDT and CDR2 YNNKEL (reference sequence). This CDR3 reads CASNRGKQETQYF. In DNA, the CDR3 is TGTGCCAGCAACCGGGGTAAACAAGAGACCCAGTACTTC.

This clonotype was detected a few times. The chain carries TRBV7-2 and TRBJ2-3; 7 nucleotides match TRBD2. The CDR3 is 16 amino acids. The V and J ends lost 5 bases and 4 bases, in that order; junction bases with no gene match: 12. Germline CDR1 SGHTA, CDR2 FQGNSA. This chain's CDR3 is CASSPQRPRGADTQYF. CDR3 DNA: TGTGCCAGCAGCCCCCAGAGGCCTCGGGGGGCAGATACGCAGTATTTT.

The chain recombines TRBV5-1 with TRBJ2-5, with 11 bases identical to TRBD2. CDR1 and CDR2 (germline): SGHRS, YFSETQ. CDR3 length: 14 amino acids. V lost 5 bases, J lost 5 bases, and 5 bases stayed unmatched. CDR3 DNA: TGCGCCAGCAGGACTAGCGGGACTTGGGAGACCCAGTACTTC. Translating gives CASRTSGTWETQYF.

CDR3 nucleotide sequence: TGTGCCAGCAGTGAATGGAGTCGGGACTACGAGCAGTACTTC. It codes for CASSEWSRDYEQYF. The chain links TRBV25-1 to TRBJ2-7; tentative D call: TRBD2 (5 bases). Germline V gives CDR1 MGHDK, CDR2 SYGVNS. The CDR3 loop spans 14 amino acids. The ends were cut back, 1 base at V and 3 bases at J, with 10 bases in the middle.